The next 8 T cell receptor beta chains were all read from a single sample in a study of blood T cell repertoires in COVID-19. The repertoire was sequenced with immunoSEQ multiplex PCR; TCRdb's copy has only in-frame clones and lacks some. Of over 150,000 clones detected, 87% appear once; the ten largest clones hold 2% to 2.5%. Sample: PBMCs or T cells enriched from blood (not recorded which). These receptors came from a woman between 25 and 40 years old who had recovered from COVID-19.

The rearrangement joins TRBV11-2 to TRBJ2-7; unclear D gene. The germline CDR1 and CDR2 sequences are SGHAT and FQNNGV. The CDR3 has 15 amino acids. Trimming stripped 3 bases from V and 1 base from J, with 13 bases between. CDR3 nucleotide sequence: TGTGCCAGCAGCTTCGGCGGTCGTAAGTCCTACGAGCAGTACTTC. It is translated as CASSFGGRKSYEQYF.

The chain joins TRBV4-2 to TRBJ2-5, with 15 positions matching TRBD2. The germline gives CDR1 LGHNA, CDR2 YNFKEQ. CDR3 size: 16 residues. Germline trimming cut 1 base from V and 5 bases from J; bases unmatched to any gene: 2. CDR3 nucleotide sequence: TGTGCCAGCAGCCAAGGGACTAGCGGGAGGGGGGAGACCCAGTACTTC. Its translation: CASSQGTSGRGETQYF.

CDR3 sequence (DNA): TGCAGCGTTGAACAGGGCCGAGATCAGCCCCAGCATTTT. This codes for CSVEQGRDQPQHF. This chain connects TRBV29-1 to TRBJ1-5, with TRBD1 as a possible D gene (5 bases). CDR3 length equals 13 residues. V lost 2 bases, J lost 5 bases, and 10 bases lay in between. Looked up from germline, CDR1 is SQVTM and CDR2 is ANQGSEA.

V is TRBV5-1 and J is TRBJ2-2; 7 nucleotides line up with TRBD2. This CDR3 region has 14 residues. Germline CDR1 and CDR2: SGHRS and YFSETQ. V shed 5 bases and J 1 base; nucleotides not matched to a gene: 2. CDR3 sequence (DNA): TGCGCCAGCAGTGGCGGGGGGAACACCGGGGAGCTGTTTTTT. Translating it yields CASSGGGNTGELFF. Based on the CDR3 plus reference TRBV5-1 and TRBJ2-2, the full variable domain is KAGVTQTPRYLIKTRGQQVTLSCSPISGHRSVSWYQQTPGQGLQFLFEYFSETQRNKGNFPGRFSGRQFSNSRSEMNVSTLELGDSALYLCASSGGGNTGELFFGEGSRLTVL.

The chain couples TRBV18 to TRBJ1-1; D is ambiguous. Germline values: CDR1 KGHSH, CDR2 LQKENI. The CDR3 totals 13 residues. Trimming shortened V by 4 bases and J by 1 base, and 7 bases separated the two germline ends. This chain's CDR3 is CASSRTENTEAFF. CDR3 coding DNA: TGTGCCAGCTCACGTACAGAGAACACTGAAGCTTTCTTT.

This clone was detected only once. The chain carries TRBV10-3 and TRBJ2-3, with TRBD2 identical over 7 bases. Germline lookup yields CDR1 ENHRY and CDR2 SYGVKD. The ends lost 8 bases at V and 3 bases at J; junction bases unmatched: 8. The CDR3 has 14 residues. The CDR3 loop is CAIRAGDSTDTQYF. The DNA of the CDR3 is TGTGCCATCCGTGCGGGAGATTCAACAGATACGCAGTATTTT.

The genes are TRBV2 and TRBJ2-1, with 11 bases identical to TRBD2. Germline values: CDR1 SNHLY, CDR2 FYNNEI. V shed 6 bases and J 5 bases; nucleotides not matched to a gene: 6. The CDR3 sequence is 15 residues long. The CDR3 DNA is TGTGCCAGCAGACCTCGACTAGCGGGAAACAATGAGCAGTTCTTC. This codes for CASRPRLAGNNEQFF.

The chain carries TRBV19 and TRBJ1-2, with D perhaps TRBD1 (5 bases). The CDR3 contains 14 residues. Germline CDR1 LNHDA, CDR2 SQIVND (reference sequence). With 3 bases removed from V and 4 bases from J, the gap between germline ends came to 12 bases. CDR3 nucleotide sequence: TGTGCCAGTAGTATTCGAGACAGAACCTATGGCTACACCTTC. Protein: CASSIRDRTYGYTF. The entire variable domain, with the rest obtained from reference TRBV19 and TRBJ1-2, is as follows: DGGITQSPKYLFRKEGQNVTLSCEQNLNHDAMYWYRQDPGQGLRLIYYSQIVNDFQKGDIAEGYSVSREKKESFPLTVTSAQKNPTAFYLCASSIRDRTYGYTFGSGTRLTVV.